This TCR beta chain derives from a study of cytomegalovirus exposure and HLA in healthy donors. This CDR3 has 15 residues. Per germline, CDR1 LNHDA and CDR2 SQIVND (reference sequence). The V and J ends lost 5 bases and 6 bases, in that order; junction bases with no gene match: 11. 13 Jbeta primers and 60 Vbeta primers were used for the PCR. TCRdb's copy holds only in-frame clones and misses some; the assay was immunoSEQ multiplex PCR. Of just under 250,000 clones in the sample, about 80% are singletons; the top ten hold around 5%. The sequencing sample was made of PBMCs. This TCR derives from a woman aged 40 to 49 in good health and CMV-seropositive. The chain has TRBV19 and TRBJ2-3; 7 positions match TRBD2. CDR3 in DNA: TGTGCCAGTAGTCTCCGGGAGGCCCGATGGGATACGCAGTATTTT. This translates into CASSLREARWDTQYF.